The TCR beta chain described here comes from a study of beta chain features in type 1 diabetes. Study-wide results and caveats: Shortening that was moderate but significant affected the TCRB CDR3s of Type 1 diabetes patients in all four CD4+ subsets.

Expressed TCRB transcripts were sequenced because the entire RNA isolate underwent reverse transcription. The table came from immunoSEQ multiplex PCR; TCRdb's copy has only in-frame clones and leaves some out. The sample contains about 710,000 clones, around an eighth of which appear only once. A few counts support this clone. The antigen remains unidentified. The source is a young man with type 1 diabetes. The sample was naive CD4+ T cells from blood.

The CDR3 region has the DNA TGTGCCAGCTCAACAACCGGGACAGGGGACTACGAGCAGTACTTC. This codes for CASSTTGTGDYEQYF. The chain uses TRBV18 and TRBJ2-7; 10 bases match TRBD1. Germline values: CDR1 KGHSH, CDR2 LQKENI. V gave up 5 bases and J gave up 3 bases; unmatched junction bases: 7. The CDR3 runs 15 residues.